A single sample gave rise to the 15 T cell receptor beta chains below, sequenced in a study of shared T cell receptors in the human thymus. Only in-frame clones appear in the TCRdb table, and some are missing; sequencing was by immunoSEQ multiplex PCR. Altogether almost 550,000 clones are present, 75% to 80% being singletons, with the ten largest covering roughly 0.013%. The data also belong to a second study, concerning human thymus T cells.

Sequencing input: thymocytes. The receptor source for this set is a boy younger than two with a congenital heart defect.

The J gene is TRBJ2-2, the V gene TRBV4-1; 8 bases agree with TRBD2. V shed 0 bases, J shed 1 base, and the junction held 7 bases outside the gene matches. The CDR3 runs to 18 residues. Germline V CDR1 and CDR2: MGHRA, YSYEKL. The CDR3 loop reads CASSQDRGLAQNTGELFF. DNA for the CDR3: TGCGCCAGCAGCCAAGATCGCGGACTAGCCCAGAACACCGGGGAGCTGTTTTTT.

The rearrangement joins TRBV5-6 to TRBJ1-1; TRBD1 agrees at 7 bases. V lost 4 bases and J lost 6; bases outside the gene matches: 9. The CDR3 loop spans 14 amino acids. Germline V gene sequence: CDR1 SGHDT, CDR2 YYEEEE. The CDR3 is CASSLDRVQPEAFF. In DNA, the CDR3 is TGTGCCAGCAGCCTTGACAGGGTGCAGCCTGAAGCTTTCTTT.

The CDR3 is CASSDRNQITGELFF. In nucleotides, the CDR3 is TGCGCCAGCAGCGACAGGAATCAGATCACCGGGGAGCTGTTTTTT. The V and J genes are TRBV4-3 and TRBJ2-2; tentatively, D is TRBD1 (6 bases). The CDR3 covers 15 residues. V dropped 5 bases and J dropped 4 bases, with 14 bases sitting between them. The germline V gene has CDR1 LGHNA and CDR2 YSLEER.

This chain connects TRBV14 to TRBJ2-2; D remains unclear. The CDR3 is 15 amino acids. Germline V CDR1 and CDR2: SGHDN, FVKESK. V was clipped by 0 bases and J by 2 bases, with 7 bases between them. CDR3 loop: CASSQDSPNTGELFF. CDR3 bases: TGTGCCAGCAGCCAAGATAGTCCAAACACCGGGGAGCTGTTTTTT.

This clone was detected a few times. The chain couples TRBV6-1 to TRBJ2-4; TRBD1 aligns across 8 bases. The V and J ends lost 2 bases and 14 bases, in that order; junction bases with no gene match: 5. Germline CDR1 MNHNS, CDR2 SASEGT. The CDR3 has 12 residues. Written as DNA, the CDR3 is TGTGCCAGCAGTGAAAAGCAGGGGGCGGAGTACTTC. Translated, it gives CASSEKQGAEYF.

V usage is TRBV14 and J usage is TRBJ1-2, with 8 bases lining up with TRBD1. This CDR3 contains 12 residues. Germline-derived CDR1 and CDR2 are SGHDN and FVKESK. V trimming: 6 bases; J trimming: 3 bases; junction bases outside the gene matches: 0. The CDR3 DNA sequence: TGTGCCAGCAGACAGGGGGACTATGGCTACACCTTC. It encodes CASRQGDYGYTF.

The genes are TRBV27 and TRBJ2-3; D ambiguous. CDR3 length: 14 residues. Germline V CDR1 and CDR2: MNHEY, SMNVEV (reference sequence). The V end lost 0 bases, the J end lost 6 bases, and 10 bases lay between the germline ends. The CDR3: CASSLSRFRDTQYF. DNA of the CDR3: TGTGCCAGCAGTTTATCCAGGTTCAGGGATACGCAGTATTTT.

This clone was counted once. One end of the junction is discordant with germline, which a read error may explain. The CDR3 DNA follows: TGTGCTAGCAGCGCGGGAAACCCCGGGACTAGCGGGAGGGCCCAGGACGGGGAGCTGTTTTTT. Translated, it gives CASSAGNPGTSGRAQDGELFF. The chain couples TRBV7-7 to TRBJ2-2, with TRBD2 matching 16 bases. This CDR3 is 21 amino acids long. The germline V gene encodes CDR1 SSHAT and CDR2 FNYEAQ (reference sequence).

The V gene is TRBV9, the J gene TRBJ2-1; D call uncertain. The germline V and J ends were trimmed by 3 bases and 5 bases, with 12 bases remaining between them. This CDR3 comprises 14 residues. Germline V gene lookup returns CDR1 SGDLS and CDR2 YYNGEE. The CDR3 coding sequence is TGTGCCAGCAGCGAAGTGCGTCAAGACAATGAGCAGTTCTTC. Its translation: CASSEVRQDNEQFF.

V gene TRBV28 combines with J gene TRBJ2-7, with TRBD2 identical over 11 bases. V trimming: 5 bases; J trimming: 9 bases; junction bases outside the gene matches: 12. In germline, CDR1 is MDHEN, CDR2 SYDVKM. There are 15 residues in the CDR3. The CDR3: CASSPGGTSGRGQYF. The CDR3 DNA reads as TGTGCCAGCAGTCCGGGGGGGACTAGCGGCCGGGGGCAGTACTTC.

This sequence joins TRBV5-6 and TRBJ2-7; unclear D gene. The V gene lost 4 bases and the J gene lost 3 bases, with 11 bases spanning the gap. CDR1 SGHDT and CDR2 YYEEEE come from the germline V gene. The CDR3 covers 13 residues. The chain's CDR3 is CASSSHQVYEQYF. The CDR3 DNA is TGTGCCAGCAGCAGTCACCAGGTCTACGAGCAGTACTTC. The full variable domain, completed using reference TRBV5-6 and TRBJ2-7, is DAGVTQSPTHLIKTRGQQVTLRCSPKSGHDTVSWYQQALGQGPQFIFQYYEEEERQRGNFPDRFSGHQFPNYSSELNVNALLLGDSALYLCASSSHQVYEQYFGPGTRLTVT.

In this sample, this clone turned up once. The V gene is TRBV6-5, the J gene TRBJ2-5; a weak D match, TRBD2 (6 bases). Germline V gene data show CDR1 as MNHEY and CDR2 as SVGAGI. The V end was cut by 8 bases, the J end by 7 bases, with 17 bases between. This CDR3 has 13 residues. The CDR3 DNA reads TGTGCCAGCTCGGGACTGAAGGGTGGGACCCAGTACTTC. It yields the protein CASSGLKGGTQYF.

The genes are TRBV4-3 and TRBJ2-1, with 12 bases identical to TRBD2. Per germline, CDR1 LGHNA and CDR2 YSLEER. Losses at the gene ends were 1 base for V and 6 bases for J; bases not matched to a gene: 13. The CDR3 has 19 residues. The CDR3 sequence is CASSQALGETSGSCNEQFF. CDR3 in DNA: TGCGCCAGCAGCCAAGCCTTAGGCGAGACTAGCGGGAGTTGCAATGAGCAGTTCTTC.

This chain uses TRBV5-1 with TRBJ2-5, with 7 nucleotides matching TRBD1. V shed 0 bases, J shed 3 bases, and the junction held 5 bases outside the gene matches. This CDR3 region has 15 residues. CDR1 is SGHRS and CDR2 is YFSETQ in the germline V gene. CDR3 DNA sequence: TGCGCCAGCAGCTTGGAGGTCGACAGGGAAGAGACCCAGTACTTC. As protein: CASSLEVDREETQYF.

V is TRBV10-3 and J is TRBJ2-7; D might be TRBD2 (7 bases). This CDR3 is 15 amino acids long. V was trimmed by 2 bases and J by 6 bases, leaving 17 bases between them. Germline V gives CDR1 ENHRY, CDR2 SYGVKD. CDR3 residues: CAISELGLGGFEQYF. The DNA of the CDR3 is TGTGCCATCAGTGAGCTAGGACTAGGGGGGTTCGAGCAGTACTTC.